This T cell receptor beta chain originates from a study of blood T cell repertoires in COVID-19. Overall study: Sites across the United States, Italy and Spain contributed samples from acute and convalescent COVID-19.

The V and J ends lost 7 bases and 10 bases respectively, with 14 bases between them. Germline CDR1 MNHEY, CDR2 SMNVEV (reference sequence). This CDR3 comprises 13 residues. Per the original methods: Amplified reference gene primers provided the basis for estimating nucleated cell counts. TCRdb's copy holds only in-frame clones and misses some; the assay was immunoSEQ multiplex PCR. Clone size and the V and J calls come from that table; the DNA yielded D and trimming. This sample has around 100,000 clones, with approximately 86% found just once. This clone was seen once. What was sequenced was peripheral blood. This clonotype originated in an elderly man with acute or convalescent COVID-19. The chain joins TRBV27 to TRBJ1-6; weak D call: TRBD1 (5 bases). CDR3 coding DNA: TGTGCCAGCACCCGGGGGGTTGGGTCACCCCTCCACTTT. It specifies CASTRGVGSPLHF.